This T cell receptor (beta chain) was documented in a study of a mutant IDH1 vaccine in newly diagnosed glioma. Across the whole study: The start of vaccination came 4-6 weeks after radiotherapy alone, or with temozolomide cycles.

V dropped 0 bases and J dropped 4 bases, with 15 bases sitting between them. The length of the CDR3 is 16 residues. CDR1 and CDR2 (germline): SGHVS, FNYEAQ. Described time point: week 11, during vaccination. Vaccination comprised doses that each held 300 ug of mutant IDH1 20-mer peptide, plus topical imiquimod. Each of the donors came in with new WHO grade 3 or 4 astrocytomas that were IDH1-mutant and ATRX-lost. Here immunoSEQ multiplex PCR was the method, and the copy in TCRdb shows in-frame clones only, minus some. The table has 110,000 or so clones, about nine tenths seen once. As to this clone: Its antigen remains unidentified.

The input for sequencing was PBMCs, taken from a glioma patient whose treatment included an IDH1 peptide vaccine. The sequence came from a woman aged 45-59 years with glioma. The V call is TRBV7-6, the J call TRBJ1-1, with D perhaps matching TRBD1 (6 bases). The CDR3 DNA is TGTGCCAGCAGCTTAGCCAATCCGGGGGCTGGCACTGAAGCTTTCTTT. It specifies CASSLANPGAGTEAFF.